Each of the 22 T cell receptor beta chains below was sequenced from the same sample in a study of T cells in Graves' hyperthyroidism and ophthalmopathy. TCR beta CDR3 regions were amplified from RNA transcripts. HTBI primers were used for first-round RT-PCR of the TCR CDR3. TCRdb fed the multiplex PCR reads into MiXCR, producing one record per CDR3 protein. The sample consists of around 800,000 distinct CDR3 sequences, roughly 37% of them appearing once. What was sequenced was blood. Receptors were obtained from a man aged 18 to 29 with Graves' hyperthyroidism.

This clonotype was counted ten times or more. The chain is built from TRBV2 and TRBJ1-2; maybe TRBD1 (5 bases). CDR3 length equals 15 residues. Per the germline V gene, CDR1 is SNHLY and CDR2 is FYNNEI. The ends were cut back, 8 bases at V and 3 bases at J, with 19 bases in the middle. The DNA for the CDR3 is TGTGCCAGCGGGGGGAGTATCGCAGCCGACTATGGCTACACCTTC. Its protein product is CASGGSIAADYGYTF.

The chain is built from TRBV11-1 and TRBJ2-5; 10 bases are a match to TRBD2. This CDR3 contains 14 residues. The V and J ends lost 5 bases and 5 bases, in that order; junction bases with no gene match: 5. Germline values: CDR1 SGHAT, CDR2 FQDESV (reference sequence). CDR3 sequence: CASSGGLAPETQYF. DNA for the CDR3: TGTGCCAGCAGCGGGGGACTAGCGCCCGAGACCCAGTACTTC. Full variable domain (remainder filled in from reference TRBV11-1 and TRBJ2-5): EAEVAQSPRYKITEKSQAVAFWCDPISGHATLYWYRQILGQGPELLVQFQDESVVDDSQLPKDRFSAERLKGVDSTLKIQPAELGDSAMYLCASSGGLAPETQYFGPGTRLLVL.

The rearrangement joins TRBV7-6 to TRBJ2-2; D remains unclear. The CDR3 has 16 residues. Germline CDR1 and CDR2: SGHVS and FNYEAQ. With 1 base removed from V and 3 bases from J, the gap between germline ends came to 12 bases. In DNA form, the CDR3 reads TGTGCCAGCAGCTTAGAGGGCCAGGCACACACCGGGGAGCTGTTTTTT. Its protein product is CASSLEGQAHTGELFF. Based on the CDR3 plus reference TRBV7-6 and TRBJ2-2, the full variable domain is GAGVSQSPRYKVTKRGQDVALRCDPISGHVSLYWYRQALGQGPEFLTYFNYEAQQDKSGLPNDRFSAERPEGSISTLTIQRTEQRDSAMYRCASSLEGQAHTGELFFGEGSRLTVL.

This clonotype was found a few times. The chain is built from TRBV10-3 and TRBJ2-6; 9 bases are a match to TRBD1. The V and J ends lost 10 bases and 4 bases, in that order; junction bases with no gene match: 8. The CDR3 runs 15 residues. Germline V gene data show CDR1 as ENHRY and CDR2 as SYGVKD. The CDR3 nucleotides read TGTGCCAGCAGGAGGACAGGGGACGGGGCCAACGTCCTGACTTTC. Translated, it gives CASRRTGDGANVLTF.

The gene calls are TRBV7-8 and TRBJ1-2; maybe TRBD1 (6 bases). Germline assignment: CDR1 SGHVS and CDR2 FQNEAQ. The CDR3 consists of 16 residues. V was shortened by 4 bases and J by 2 bases, with 17 bases between the two germline ends. The CDR3 nucleotides are TGTGCCAGCAGCTCCCAGGGGCAGGGCCGGAACTATGGCTACACCTTC. Its protein product is CASSSQGQGRNYGYTF.

This clonotype was seen more than once but under ten times. The chain combines TRBV4-1 with TRBJ1-2; D not resolved. Trimming removed 4 bases at V and 5 bases at J, with 14 bases between. The CDR3 loop spans 14 amino acids. CDR1 and CDR2 from the germline V gene are MGHRA and YSYEKL. The CDR3 DNA follows: TGCGCCAGCAGCCGTCCGGGCCCTCCGTATGGCTACACCTTC. It translates to CASSRPGPPYGYTF.

This clonotype was seen only once. This sequence joins TRBV5-6 and TRBJ1-6; D gene ambiguous. Germline V CDR1 and CDR2: SGHDT, YYEEEE. Trimming stripped 0 bases from V and 5 bases from J, with 9 bases between. The CDR3 is 15 amino acids. CDR3 amino acids: CASSLAGFDNSPLHF. The CDR3 nucleotides read TGTGCCAGCAGCTTGGCCGGGTTTGATAATTCACCCCTCCACTTT.

The CDR3: CASRIDRGSEAFF. The CDR3 DNA reads TGTGCCAGCAGGATCGACAGGGGGTCTGAAGCTTTCTTT. This chain links TRBV12-3 or TRBV12-4 with TRBJ1-1; 9 bases fit TRBD1. V was clipped by 6 bases and J by 6 bases; unmatched bases: 5. The CDR3 spans 13 residues.

V and J are TRBV7-2 and TRBJ1-6, with a tentative D call TRBD1 (5 bases). Per germline, CDR1 SGHTA and CDR2 FQGNSA. The CDR3 is 17 residues long. Trimming removed 2 bases from V and 8 bases from J, with 19 bases in between. The CDR3 coding sequence is TGTGCCAGCAGCTTATCCTTTGTTGGGACTGGGTATTCACCCCTCCACTTT. This translates into CASSLSFVGTGYSPLHF. The full variable domain, its missing parts supplied by reference TRBV7-2 and TRBJ1-6, is GAGVSQSPSNKVTEKGKDVELRCDPISGHTALYWYRQSLGQGLEFLIYFQGNSAPDKSGLPSDRFSAERTGGSVSTLTIQRTQQEDSAVYLCASSLSFVGTGYSPLHFGNGTRLTVT.

This clonotype was counted ten times or more. The chain uses TRBV13 and TRBJ1-6; D possibly corresponds to TRBD1 (5 bases). The CDR3 runs to 13 residues. From germline, CDR1 is PRHDT and CDR2 FYEKMQ (reference sequence). V was trimmed by 4 bases and J by 14 bases, leaving 15 bases between them. The CDR3 DNA is TGTGCCAGCAGCTGGGGACCCCCAGCTACCCTCCACTTT. Residues: CASSWGPPATLHF.

This clonotype was detected many times. This chain uses TRBV29-1 with TRBJ1-1; D gene ambiguous. The CDR3 extends over 14 amino acids. V was pared by 3 bases and J by 4 bases, with 15 bases between. CDR1 and CDR2 from the germline V gene are SQVTM and ANQGSEA. The CDR3 nucleotides are TGCAGCGTTGACATCAACGGGGTCCGCACTGAAGCTTTCTTT. Its protein product is CSVDINGVRTEAFF.

The V call is TRBV20-1, the J call TRBJ1-4, with TRBD1 identical over 10 bases. V was clipped by 6 bases and J by 8 bases; unmatched bases: 6. CDR3 size: 13 residues. Germline V lookup: CDR1 DFQATT, CDR2 SNEGSKA (reference sequence). CDR3 in DNA: TGCAGTGCCCGGGGACAGGGGCACGAAAAACTGTTTTTT. Its protein is CSARGQGHEKLFF.

Worth noting for this clonotype: Mismatch with germline at one junction end may stem from a read error. CDR3 in DNA: TGTGCCAGCAGCGAAGACACCCCTACCACTGAAGCTTTCTTT. Translated, it gives CASSEDTPTTEAFF. The rearrangement links TRBV6-1 to TRBJ1-1; D ambiguous. This CDR3 has 14 amino acids. The germline V gene has CDR1 MNHNS and CDR2 SASEGT.

J is TRBJ2-7 and V is TRBV20-1; D call uncertain. The CDR3 has 13 amino acids. V was cut by 5 bases and J by 1 base, with 12 bases left in between. Germline V gene lookup returns CDR1 DFQATT and CDR2 SNEGSKA (reference sequence). Here the CDR3 reads CSAWAPFSYEQYF. CDR3 in DNA: TGCAGTGCTTGGGCCCCTTTTTCCTACGAGCAGTACTTC.

The V and J genes are TRBV7-9 and TRBJ2-5, with 8 bases lining up with TRBD2. The CDR3 is made up of 15 amino acids. Germline CDR1 is SEHNR and CDR2 is FQNEAQ (reference sequence). With 5 bases clipped from V and 5 bases from J, the junction kept 10 bases outside the gene matches. The CDR3 DNA follows: TGTGCCAGCAGCCTACCGGGCGGGGGGTCGGAGACCCAGTACTTC. It is translated as CASSLPGGGSETQYF.

This clonotype was recorded at least ten times. This sequence joins TRBV12-3 or TRBV12-4 and TRBJ1-6, with D possibly TRBD1 on 6 matching bases. The V end was cut by 2 bases, the J end by 7 bases, with 9 bases between. CDR3 length: 14 amino acids. CDR3 loop: CASSLSGANSPLHF. The CDR3 DNA sequence: TGTGCCAGCAGTTTATCAGGGGCCAATTCACCCCTCCACTTT.

This clonotype occurred a few times. This chain links TRBV6-5 with TRBJ2-2, with D hard to call. This CDR3 comprises 14 residues. With 0 bases removed from V and 3 bases from J, the gap between germline ends came to 5 bases. Germline CDR1 and CDR2: MNHEY and SVGAGI. CDR3 loop: CASSYSSYTGELFF. CDR3 DNA: TGTGCCAGCAGTTACTCGAGCTACACCGGGGAGCTGTTTTTT.

The chain links TRBV7-9 to TRBJ1-3; maybe TRBD1 (6 bases). Germline V CDR1 and CDR2: SEHNR, FQNEAQ (reference sequence). Trimming shortened V by 5 bases and J by 3 bases, and 14 bases separated the two germline ends. The CDR3 is made up of 15 amino acids. The CDR3 DNA reads TGTGCCAGCAGCCTACGGGGGGCTGGTGGAAACACCATATATTTT. It is translated as CASSLRGAGGNTIYF.

Worth noting for this clonotype: Given the absence of the conserved phenylalanine or tryptophan at the CDR3 end, a read error is likely. This chain joins TRBV29-1 and TRBJ1-1, with a possible D match to TRBD1 (5 bases). Deletions cut 4 bases from V and 6 bases from J, with 18 bases between. The V gene's germline CDR1 is SQVTM and CDR2 ANQGSEA. The CDR3 contains 14 residues. The CDR3 loop reads CSVARGDGGAEAFC. The CDR3 coding sequence is TGCAGCGTTGCCCGGGGTGACGGGGGTGCTGAAGCTTTCTGT.

This clonotype was detected ten times or more. The genes are TRBV9 and TRBJ1-3, with D perhaps TRBD1 (5 bases). Germline lookup yields CDR1 SGDLS and CDR2 YYNGEE. Deletions cut 0 bases from V and 4 bases from J, with 8 bases between. This CDR3 region has 14 residues. Here the CDR3 reads CASSVEGSGNTIYF. The CDR3 nucleotides read TGTGCCAGCAGCGTAGAGGGGTCCGGAAACACCATATATTTT.

At least ten counts were recorded for this clonotype. The chain uses TRBV9 and TRBJ2-7, with TRBD1 matching over 8 bases. This CDR3 region has 14 residues. CDR1 is SGDLS, CDR2 YYNGEE, per germline. V was pared by 5 bases and J by 2 bases, with 6 bases of the junction left unmatched. In DNA form, the CDR3 reads TGTGCCAGCAGTGTCGGGACAGGTCCCTACGAGCAGTACTTC. Translation: CASSVGTGPYEQYF.

This clonotype was seen only a few times. This chain uses TRBV25-1 with TRBJ2-4; 9 bases line up with TRBD2. This CDR3 comprises 18 residues. The germline V gene encodes CDR1 MGHDK and CDR2 SYGVNS. Trimming at V came to 1 base and at J to 0 bases, leaving 7 bases not matched to a gene. The CDR3 region is CASSEWDSGGLAKNIQYF. The CDR3 DNA reads TGTGCCAGCAGTGAATGGGATAGCGGGGGTCTAGCCAAAAACATTCAGTACTTC.